The 26 T cell receptor beta chains listed next were all sequenced from one sample in a study of blood T cell repertoires in COVID-19. Sequencing used immunoSEQ multiplex PCR; TCRdb keeps in-frame clones, though not all of them. The table lists around 310,000 clones, 85% to 90% of them singletons, with roughly a tenth in the top ten. Material: PBMCs or T cells enriched from blood (not recorded which). These TCRs come from a woman in her 30s who had recovered from COVID-19.

The rearrangement uses TRBV7-2 and TRBJ2-5, with no clear D. V was cut by 5 bases and J by 2 bases, with 12 bases left in between. This CDR3 has 14 amino acids. Germline CDR1 is SGHTA and CDR2 is FQGNSA. Here the CDR3 DNA reads TGTGCCAGCAGCCTCTCAGAAATTCAAGAGACCCAGTACTTC. Encoded protein: CASSLSEIQETQYF.

The chain carries TRBV29-1 and TRBJ1-1, with TRBD1 identical over 7 bases. The CDR3 is 15 amino acids. The junction had 13 bases not matched to a gene; V was cut back by 4 bases and J by 5 bases. The germline V gene has CDR1 SQVTM and CDR2 ANQGSEA. CDR3 sequence: CSVVDRDSPGTEAFF. CDR3 DNA sequence: TGCAGCGTTGTGGATCGGGACAGTCCGGGGACTGAAGCTTTCTTT.

The chain employs TRBV5-1 and TRBJ2-7, with 9 bases fitting TRBD1. The CDR3 covers 14 residues. Germline assignment: CDR1 SGHRS and CDR2 YFSETQ. The J segment lost 2 bases and the V segment lost 9 bases, leaving 9 bases of the junction unmatched. CDR3 in DNA: TGCGCCACCTCTACGGGGGACAGGGCCTACGAGCAGTACTTC. Translating gives CATSTGDRAYEQYF.

The CDR3: CASSHDGRDGTDTQYF. CDR3 bases: TGTGCCAGCAGCCATGACGGGCGGGATGGGACAGATACGCAGTATTTT. The rearrangement links TRBV3-1 (or the pseudogene TRBV3-2) to TRBJ2-3; weak D call: TRBD2 (6 bases). V was cut by 3 bases and J by 3 bases, with 16 bases left in between. Per the germline V gene, CDR1 is LGHDT and CDR2 is YNNKEL (reference sequence). The CDR3 runs to 16 residues.

This sequence joins TRBV10-3 and TRBJ1-2; D possibly corresponds to TRBD1 (5 bases). Deletions cut 7 bases from V and 9 bases from J, with 18 bases between. Germline loops: CDR1 ENHRY, CDR2 SYGVKD. CDR3 length equals 13 residues. CDR3 amino acids: CAITWRDDESYTF. Written as DNA, the CDR3 is TGTGCCATCACCTGGAGGGACGACGAAAGCTACACCTTC.

The chain is built from TRBV19 and TRBJ1-2; perhaps TRBD1 as D (6 bases). The CDR3 totals 14 residues. Trimming stripped 3 bases from V and 6 bases from J, with 14 bases between. Germline CDR1 reads LNHDA; CDR2 reads SQIVND (reference sequence). The CDR3 nucleotides are TGTGCCAGTAGTATCTCCCTGGGGGCGGATGGCTACACCTTC. Its translation: CASSISLGADGYTF.

CDR3 nucleotide sequence: TGTGCCAGCAGCAAGGGACAGATAAACACCATATATTTT. It codes for CASSKGQINTIYF. The chain links TRBV7-9 to TRBJ1-3; the match to TRBD1 covers 7 bases. Germline V CDR1 and CDR2: SEHNR, FQNEAQ (reference sequence). There are 13 residues in the CDR3. The ends lost 5 bases at V and 6 bases at J; junction bases unmatched: 4.

The chain carries TRBV5-8 and TRBJ2-7; 9 nucleotides agree with TRBD1. Germline CDR1 SGHTS, CDR2 YDEGEE. Trimming at V came to 5 bases and at J to 1 base, leaving 4 bases not matched to a gene. The CDR3 covers 14 residues. The CDR3, as DNA: TGTGCCAGCAGTCGGGACAGGGAATCCTACGAGCAGTACTTC. This codes for CASSRDRESYEQYF.

This clone appeared once. This chain uses TRBV2 with TRBJ2-5; D gene ambiguous. Trimming cost V 6 bases and J 4 bases, with 6 bases left between them. Germline CDR1 is SNHLY and CDR2 is FYNNEI. The CDR3 is 11 amino acids. In DNA form, the CDR3 reads TGTGCCAGCAGGCCCGGAGAGACCCAGTACTTC. It is translated as CASRPGETQYF. Full variable domain (outside the CDR3, taken from reference TRBV2 and TRBJ2-5): EPEVTQTPSHQVTQMGQEVILRCVPISNHLYFYWYRQILGQKVEFLVSFYNNEISEKSEIFDDQFSVERPDGSNFTLKIRSTKLEDSAMYFCASRPGETQYFGPGTRLLVL.

This clone was found once. The rearrangement uses TRBV11-2 and TRBJ2-5, with D tentatively TRBD2 (5 bases). Deletions cut 7 bases from V and 5 bases from J, with 11 bases between. The CDR3 loop spans 12 amino acids. Germline V gene lookup returns CDR1 SGHAT and CDR2 FQNNGV. This chain's CDR3 is CASTLSGETQYF. The CDR3 nucleotides are TGTGCCAGCACCCTCTCGGGGGAGACCCAGTACTTC.

This sequence joins TRBV28 and TRBJ1-2; 9 bases are shared with TRBD1. The CDR3 is made up of 16 amino acids. Germline CDR1 and CDR2: MDHEN and SYDVKM. V shed 7 bases, J shed 2 bases, and the junction held 11 bases outside the gene matches. The CDR3 reads CASIFSGDRANYGYTF. The CDR3 DNA reads TGTGCCAGCATTTTCTCGGGGGACAGGGCGAACTATGGCTACACCTTC.

The rearrangement links TRBV19 to TRBJ1-3; D might be TRBD1 (5 bases). Germline-derived CDR1 and CDR2 are LNHDA and SQIVND (reference sequence). The CDR3 spans 13 residues. The V gene lost 9 bases and the J gene lost 0 bases, with 9 bases spanning the gap. CDR3 in amino acids: CASHTGSGNTIYF. The CDR3 nucleotides read TGTGCCAGCCATACAGGCTCTGGAAACACCATATATTTT.

The rearrangement uses TRBV5-1 and TRBJ2-4, with D possibly being TRBD2 (5 bases). Trimming pared 4 bases from V and 8 bases from J, leaving 10 bases between. The V gene's germline CDR1 is SGHRS and CDR2 YFSETQ. There are 12 residues in the CDR3. The CDR3 nucleotides read TGCGCCAGCAGCGGGTCGAGGGACATTCAGTACTTC. This translates into CASSGSRDIQYF.

The genes are TRBV7-8 and TRBJ1-6; D gene uncertain. V lost 5 bases and J lost 7, with 6 bases in between. CDR3 length: 12 amino acids. CDR1 and CDR2 from the germline V gene are SGHVS and FQNEAQ. The DNA for the CDR3 is TGTGCCAGCAGCCCACAGAATTCACCCCTCCACTTT. This encodes CASSPQNSPLHF.

As DNA, the CDR3 is TGTGCCAGCAGCTTAAGAGGACTCTGGGACCAAGAGACCCAGTACTTC. Residues: CASSLRGLWDQETQYF. V gene TRBV5-8 combines with J gene TRBJ2-5, with a weak D call TRBD2 (5 bases). Germline CDR1 is SGHTS and CDR2 is YDEGEE. The V and J ends lost 2 bases and 0 bases respectively, with 14 bases between them. The CDR3 spans 16 residues.

The gene calls are TRBV7-6 and TRBJ1-1, with TRBD1 as a possible D gene (5 bases). The CDR3 contains 14 residues. Germline V gene data show CDR1 as SGHVS and CDR2 as FNYEAQ. Between the trimmed V and J ends, which lost 0 bases and 6 bases, there was a span of 11 bases. CDR3 loop: CASSLAGRVSEAFF. DNA for the CDR3: TGTGCCAGCAGCTTAGCCGGCAGGGTGTCTGAAGCTTTCTTT.

The chain is built from TRBV19 and TRBJ2-3; a weak D match, TRBD1 (6 bases). V lost 6 bases and J lost 6, with 16 bases in between. The CDR3 contains 14 residues. CDR1 LNHDA and CDR2 SQIVND come from the germline V gene (reference sequence). The CDR3 DNA sequence: TGTGCCAGTAGAGTAGGGCAGGGGCATGATACGCAGTATTTT. It is translated as CASRVGQGHDTQYF. Variable domain in full (rest from reference TRBV19 and TRBJ2-3): DGGITQSPKYLFRKEGQNVTLSCEQNLNHDAMYWYRQDPGQGLRLIYYSQIVNDFQKGDIAEGYSVSREKKESFPLTVTSAQKNPTAFYLCASRVGQGHDTQYFGPGTRLTVL.

The chain recombines TRBV4-1 with TRBJ1-5, with D perhaps TRBD1 (6 bases). The V and J ends lost 3 bases and 5 bases respectively, with 14 bases between them. The CDR3 contains 15 residues. CDR1 is MGHRA and CDR2 is YSYEKL in the germline V gene. CDR3 region: CASSHGGLGHQPQHF. In DNA form, the CDR3 reads TGCGCCAGCAGCCACGGGGGGCTTGGGCATCAGCCCCAGCATTTT.

The rearrangement uses TRBV19 and TRBJ1-2; tentatively, D is TRBD1 (6 bases). This CDR3 comprises 16 residues. V lost 5 bases and J 4 bases, leaving 20 bases between the germline ends. The germline gives CDR1 LNHDA, CDR2 SQIVND (reference sequence). The chain's CDR3 is CASSPSSRQDGYGYTF. CDR3 nucleotides: TGTGCCAGTAGTCCCTCCTCCCGACAGGACGGCTATGGCTACACCTTC. Full variable domain (rest looked up from reference TRBV19 and TRBJ1-2): DGGITQSPKYLFRKEGQNVTLSCEQNLNHDAMYWYRQDPGQGLRLIYYSQIVNDFQKGDIAEGYSVSREKKESFPLTVTSAQKNPTAFYLCASSPSSRQDGYGYTFGSGTRLTVV.

V gene TRBV29-1 combines with J gene TRBJ2-2; 10 nucleotides match TRBD2. The CDR3 consists of 16 residues. Germline CDR1 reads SQVTM; CDR2 reads ANQGSEA. Unmatched junction bases numbered 11, after V lost 5 bases and J lost 5 bases. The CDR3: CSVTVQTSGFTGELFF. The CDR3 coding sequence is TGCAGCGTTACCGTGCAGACTAGCGGGTTTACCGGGGAGCTGTTTTTT.

V usage is TRBV6-5 and J usage is TRBJ2-1; D unclear. There are 12 residues in the CDR3. The germline CDR1 and CDR2 sequences are MNHEY and SVGAGI. With 3 bases removed from V and 8 bases from J, the gap between germline ends came to 8 bases. The CDR3 region is CASSYRRDEQFF. The CDR3 nucleotides are TGTGCCAGCAGTTATCGTCGGGATGAGCAGTTCTTC.

The chain combines TRBV27 with TRBJ2-1; TRBD1 aligns across 7 bases. This CDR3 is 14 amino acids long. Germline CDR1 reads MNHEY; CDR2 reads SMNVEV (reference sequence). The V gene end was trimmed by 3 bases and the J gene end by 2 bases; junction bases not matched to a gene: 1. The CDR3 nucleotides read TGTGCCAGCAGTTTGACAGGGCCCTACAATGAGCAGTTCTTC. It codes for CASSLTGPYNEQFF.

This chain connects TRBV7-9 to TRBJ2-4; no reliable D call. V was cut by 7 bases and J by 0 bases, with 16 bases left in between. This CDR3 is 16 amino acids long. CDR1 and CDR2 (germline): SEHNR, FQNEAQ (reference sequence). As DNA, the CDR3 is TGTGCCAGCACCCTTTTAGATCTAGGAGCCAAAAACATTCAGTACTTC. Protein: CASTLLDLGAKNIQYF.

This sequence joins TRBV19 and TRBJ1-2; 8 bases agree with TRBD1. The J segment lost 3 bases and the V segment lost 4 bases, leaving 1 base of the junction unmatched. This CDR3 has 13 amino acids. The V gene's germline CDR1 is LNHDA and CDR2 SQIVND (reference sequence). Here the CDR3 reads CASSTGQDYGYTF. CDR3 nucleotides: TGTGCCAGTAGTACGGGACAGGACTATGGCTACACCTTC. Using reference TRBV19 and TRBJ1-2 for the parts outside the CDR3, the full variable domain is DGGITQSPKYLFRKEGQNVTLSCEQNLNHDAMYWYRQDPGQGLRLIYYSQIVNDFQKGDIAEGYSVSREKKESFPLTVTSAQKNPTAFYLCASSTGQDYGYTFGSGTRLTVV.

The gene calls are TRBV6-2 or TRBV6-3 and TRBJ2-7; D uncertain. V dropped 2 bases and J dropped 6 bases, with 11 bases sitting between them. The CDR3 has 13 residues. Germline V gives CDR1 MNHEY, CDR2 SVGEGT. The CDR3 region is CASSYPPFSEQYF. CDR3 nucleotide sequence: TGTGCCAGCAGTTACCCGCCTTTTAGCGAGCAGTACTTC.

CDR3 residues: CASSPGGGNTIYF. CDR3 nucleotide sequence: TGTGCCAGTAGTCCCGGGGGTGGAAACACCATATATTTT. This chain uses TRBV19 with TRBJ1-3, with D possibly TRBD1 on 5 matching bases. The V and J ends lost 5 bases and 3 bases respectively, with 8 bases between them. Per germline, CDR1 LNHDA and CDR2 SQIVND (reference sequence). CDR3 length equals 13 residues.